The 17 T cell receptor beta chains below all came from one sample that was sequenced in a study of identifying expanded T cells in peripheral blood. TCRdb keeps only in-frame clones here, not all; method: immunoSEQ multiplex PCR. In the table there are about 100,000 clones, approximately 90% of which are singletons. The specimen was blood. These receptors were taken from a person between 18 and 75 years old in good health.

The chain combines TRBV29-1 with TRBJ1-1; 12 bases align to TRBD1. Trimming removed 3 bases from V and 11 bases from J; junction bases left unmatched: 7. Germline V lookup: CDR1 SQVTM, CDR2 ANQGSEA. The CDR3 totals 13 residues. CDR3 loop: CSVDGTGGINAFF. For the CDR3, the DNA is TGCAGCGTTGATGGGACAGGGGGCATCAACGCTTTCTTT.

The chain carries TRBV5-6 and TRBJ1-1, with 9 bases identical to TRBD1. The junction had 5 bases not matched to a gene; V was cut back by 4 bases and J by 1 base. The CDR3 is 15 residues long. The germline gives CDR1 SGHDT, CDR2 YYEEEE. CDR3 sequence: CASSDSGQGNTEAFF. CDR3 bases: TGTGCCAGCAGCGATTCGGGACAGGGGAACACTGAAGCTTTCTTT. Variable domain in full (rest from reference TRBV5-6 and TRBJ1-1): DAGVTQSPTHLIKTRGQQVTLRCSPKSGHDTVSWYQQALGQGPQFIFQYYEEEERQRGNFPDRFSGHQFPNYSSELNVNALLLGDSALYLCASSDSGQGNTEAFFGQGTRLTVV.

The V gene is TRBV29-1, the J gene TRBJ2-4, with 8 positions matching TRBD2. V shed 4 bases and J 6 bases; nucleotides not matched to a gene: 8. CDR1 and CDR2 from the germline V gene are SQVTM and ANQGSEA. The CDR3 contains 14 residues. The CDR3 sequence: CSVGGGLAGNIQYF. As DNA, the CDR3 is TGCAGCGTTGGCGGGGGGCTAGCGGGAAACATTCAGTACTTC. The entire variable domain, with the rest obtained from reference TRBV29-1 and TRBJ2-4, is as follows: SAVISQKPSRDICQRGTSLTIQCQVDSQVTMMFWYRQQPGQSLTLIATANQGSEATYESGFVIDKFPISRPNLTFSTLTVSNMSPEDSSIYLCSVGGGLAGNIQYFGAGTRLSVL.

The chain has TRBV5-5 and TRBJ2-2; TRBD2 agrees at 11 bases. Trimming cost V 4 bases and J 4 bases; bases outside gene matches: 15. This CDR3 is built from 19 residues. Per germline, CDR1 SGHKS and CDR2 YYEKEE (reference sequence). CDR3 protein: CASSHVRASGGPGTGELFF. The DNA of the CDR3 is TGTGCCAGCAGCCACGTGCGCGCTAGCGGGGGGCCTGGCACCGGGGAGCTGTTTTTT.

V usage is TRBV7-8 and J usage is TRBJ1-1; D ambiguous. The CDR3 loop spans 12 amino acids. Looked up from germline, CDR1 is SGHVS and CDR2 is FQNEAQ. Trimming shortened V by 2 bases and J by 4 bases, and 5 bases separated the two germline ends. In nucleotides, the CDR3 is TGTGCCAGCAGCTTAAGTAGCACTGAAGCTTTCTTT. This encodes CASSLSSTEAFF.

CDR3 sequence: CASSSPGTGRDTIYF. CDR3 sequence (DNA): TGTGCCAGCAGTTCCCCCGGGACAGGAAGGGACACCATATATTTT. The chain is built from TRBV28 and TRBJ1-3, with 8 bases identical to TRBD1. Trimming took 4 bases from V and 8 from J; bases not matched to a gene: 10. The germline V gene has CDR1 MDHEN and CDR2 SYDVKM. The CDR3 sequence is 15 residues long.

The V and J genes are TRBV27 and TRBJ1-5; D possibly corresponds to TRBD1 (5 bases). Germline CDR1 reads MNHEY; CDR2 reads SMNVEV (reference sequence). The CDR3 extends over 14 amino acids. V was clipped by 2 bases and J by 5 bases, with 10 bases between them. CDR3 DNA sequence: TGTGCCAGCAGTTTAATAGGGGTGGATCAGCCCCAGCATTTT. Its protein is CASSLIGVDQPQHF.

The V gene is TRBV7-2, the J gene TRBJ1-5, with 9 bases identical to TRBD1. CDR3 size: 15 residues. The germline V gene encodes CDR1 SGHTA and CDR2 FQGNSA. V trimming: 3 bases; J trimming: 6 bases; junction bases outside the gene matches: 6. CDR3 amino acids: CASSLGTGLPQPQHF. Written as DNA, the CDR3 is TGTGCCAGCAGCTTGGGGACAGGGCTCCCTCAGCCCCAGCATTTT.

This clone showed up just once. The chain carries TRBV6-5 and TRBJ1-1, with D maybe TRBD1 (5 bases). The CDR3 is 14 amino acids. V was trimmed by 5 bases and J by 11 bases, leaving 21 bases between them. Germline V gene data show CDR1 as MNHEY and CDR2 as SVGAGI. As DNA, the CDR3 is TGTGCCAGCAGTCCGGTCGGGGGTGTCGGGAGGGCTTTCTTT. As protein: CASSPVGGVGRAFF.

V usage is TRBV7-6 and J usage is TRBJ1-1, with 9 bases lining up with TRBD1. The CDR3 spans 14 residues. V lost 5 bases, J lost 6 bases, and 7 bases stayed unmatched. Germline V CDR1 and CDR2: SGHVS, FNYEAQ. In nucleotides, the CDR3 is TGTGCCAGCAGCCCGGGACAGGGCTACGCTGAAGCTTTCTTT. The encoded protein is CASSPGQGYAEAFF.

The chain's CDR3 is CASSPYGQGSEAFF. The CDR3 nucleotides read TGTGCCAGCTCACCATACGGACAGGGGTCTGAAGCTTTCTTT. The chain employs TRBV18 and TRBJ1-1; 9 nucleotides match TRBD1. Trimming took 2 bases from V and 6 from J; bases not matched to a gene: 4. CDR3 size: 14 residues. Germline CDR1 reads KGHSH; CDR2 reads LQKENI.

The sample holds a few counts of this clone. This sample also contains other DNA sequences that code for the same CDR3. V usage is TRBV29-1 and J usage is TRBJ1-2; D remains ambiguous. V lost 5 bases and J 5 bases, leaving 9 bases between the germline ends. The CDR3 consists of 11 residues. Germline CDR1 reads SQVTM; CDR2 reads ANQGSEA. The CDR3 DNA is TGCAGCGTTTCGGACGGTTATGGCTACACCTTC. Its translation is CSVSDGYGYTF.

V is TRBV5-4 and J is TRBJ2-3; 11 positions match TRBD2. CDR1 SGHNT and CDR2 YYREEE come from the germline V gene (reference sequence). Germline trimming cut 4 bases from V and 2 bases from J; bases unmatched to any gene: 9. This CDR3 spans 17 amino acids. The CDR3: CASSRMTSGEATDTQYF. CDR3 nucleotide sequence: TGTGCCAGCAGCCGAATGACTAGCGGGGAGGCCACAGATACGCAGTATTTT.

Remarks on this clone: Within the sample, other DNA sequences also encode this same CDR3. The rearrangement joins TRBV29-1 to TRBJ2-7; 8 bases agree with TRBD1. CDR1 and CDR2 (germline): SQVTM, ANQGSEA. V shed 7 bases and J 0 bases; nucleotides not matched to a gene: 5. The CDR3 runs 13 residues. The CDR3 nucleotides read TGCAGCGCGACAGGGGCCAACTCCTACGAGCAGTACTTC. Its protein is CSATGANSYEQYF.

This chain links TRBV27 with TRBJ2-7; D might be TRBD2 (6 bases). Deletions cut 2 bases from V and 4 bases from J, with 15 bases between. The germline V gene has CDR1 MNHEY and CDR2 SMNVEV (reference sequence). The CDR3 covers 15 residues. The CDR3 DNA follows: TGTGCCAGCAGTTTACTCGCGGGGATCCGGTACGAGCAGTACTTC. Its translation is CASSLLAGIRYEQYF.

The gene calls are TRBV28 and TRBJ1-1; 9 bases align to TRBD1. Germline assignment: CDR1 MDHEN and CDR2 SYDVKM. This CDR3 contains 16 residues. J lost 13 bases, V lost 4 bases, and 19 bases had no gene match. Here the CDR3 DNA reads TGTGCCAGCAGTTCCCCGGGACAGGGATACCCTTTTCAGGATTTCTTT. This codes for CASSSPGQGYPFQDFF.

The genes are TRBV6-5 and TRBJ1-1, with unresolved D. Per germline, CDR1 MNHEY and CDR2 SVGAGI. CDR3 length equals 14 residues. The V gene lost 0 bases and the J gene lost 3 bases, with 8 bases spanning the gap. Here the CDR3 DNA reads TGTGCCAGCAGTTACTCTGGCTCCGACACTGAAGCTTTCTTT. Translating it yields CASSYSGSDTEAFF.